The 15 T cell receptor beta chains presented below share a single source sample, sequenced in a study of T cell responses to AZD1222 COVID-19 vaccine. The assay was immunoSEQ multiplex PCR, and TCRdb's table has in-frame clones only and misses some. Counted here are tens of thousands of clones, over 75% occurring once; the ten biggest clones make up roughly 20%. The material sequenced was peripheral blood, taken on day 0 of AZD1222 vaccination. The receptors come from an adult in good health.

The chain couples TRBV27 to TRBJ1-5; D unresolved. From germline, CDR1 is MNHEY and CDR2 SMNVEV (reference sequence). The CDR3 sequence is 17 residues long. Trimming stripped 3 bases from V and 4 bases from J, with 19 bases between. CDR3 residues: CASSLDSYTDSNQPQHF. The CDR3 nucleotides are TGTGCCAGCAGTTTGGATAGCTACACGGATTCTAATCAGCCCCAGCATTTT.

The V and J genes are TRBV28 and TRBJ1-6; TRBD1 matches 11 bases. J was trimmed by 2 bases and V by 5 bases; bases with no gene match: 5. Germline V lookup: CDR1 MDHEN, CDR2 SYDVKM. CDR3 length equals 17 residues. The CDR3 protein is CASSPGTGGTYNSPLHF. In nucleotides, the CDR3 is TGTGCCAGCAGTCCCGGGACAGGGGGGACCTATAATTCACCCCTCCACTTT.

The J gene is TRBJ1-6, the V gene TRBV7-3; tentatively, D is TRBD1 (5 bases). Germline V gene sequence: CDR1 SGHTA, CDR2 FQGTGA. The CDR3 is 14 amino acids. The germline V and J ends were trimmed by 2 bases and 9 bases, with 11 bases remaining between them. CDR3 in amino acids: CASSLSGGSSPLHF. The CDR3 nucleotides read TGTGCCAGCAGCTTATCCGGGGGTAGTTCACCCCTCCACTTT.

CDR3 nucleotide sequence: TGTGCCAGCAGTTTCGGAGGGGCTCAGCCCCAGCATTTT. Translated: CASSFGGAQPQHF. The V and J genes are TRBV27 and TRBJ1-5; D is perhaps TRBD1 (5 bases). With 3 bases removed from V and 6 bases from J, the gap between germline ends came to 9 bases. The CDR3 sequence is 13 residues long. Germline CDR1 and CDR2: MNHEY and SMNVEV (reference sequence).

V and J are TRBV7-9 and TRBJ1-2; maybe TRBD1 (6 bases). Germline CDR1 is SEHNR and CDR2 is FQNEAQ (reference sequence). V was clipped by 3 bases and J by 0 bases, with 20 bases between them. CDR3 length equals 18 residues. Here the CDR3 reads CASSFLRGLTTPNYGYTF. The DNA of the CDR3 is TGTGCCAGCAGCTTCCTCAGGGGCCTCACCACCCCTAACTATGGCTACACCTTC. The full variable domain, with the rest looked up from reference TRBV7-9 and TRBJ1-2, is DTGVSQNPRHKITKRGQNVTFRCDPISEHNRLYWYRQTLGQGPEFLTYFQNEAQLEKSRLLSDRFSAERPKGSFSTLEIQRTEQGDSAMYLCASSFLRGLTTPNYGYTFGSGTRLTVV.

V and J are TRBV9 and TRBJ2-3, with 13 bases that match TRBD2. Germline CDR1 is SGDLS and CDR2 is YYNGEE. The CDR3 sequence is 17 residues long. J lost 4 bases, V lost 2 bases, and 7 bases had no gene match. Here the CDR3 DNA reads TGTGCCAGCAGCGTCCGACTAGCGGGGGGTACGTCAGATACGCAGTATTTT. Translated: CASSVRLAGGTSDTQYF.

This clone was picked up one time. The V and J genes are TRBV5-4 and TRBJ2-1; D is unresolved. This CDR3 contains 11 residues. Per the germline V gene, CDR1 is SGHNT and CDR2 is YYREEE (reference sequence). The ends were cut back, 0 bases at V and 9 bases at J, with 4 bases in the middle. The CDR3 DNA is TGTGCCAGCAGCTTGGGCACTGAGCAGTTCTTC. Its protein product is CASSLGTEQFF.

This chain joins TRBV11-2 and TRBJ2-5; D tentatively reads TRBD1 or TRBD2 (5 bases each). Germline V gives CDR1 SGHAT, CDR2 FQNNGV. CDR3 length: 15 amino acids. With 4 bases removed from V and 4 bases from J, the gap between germline ends came to 16 bases. CDR3 region: CASSWGRQTGETQYF. For the CDR3, the DNA is TGTGCCAGCAGCTGGGGACGGCAGACTGGAGAGACCCAGTACTTC.

The rearrangement uses TRBV5-1 and TRBJ1-4, with D perhaps TRBD1 (5 bases). CDR3 size: 16 residues. Germline loops: CDR1 SGHRS, CDR2 YFSETQ. Trimming took 5 bases from V and 0 from J, leaving 14 bases between them. The CDR3 DNA reads TGCGCCAGCAGTTTCGGGACGCTTGCAACTAATGAAAAACTGTTTTTT. Translating it yields CASSFGTLATNEKLFF.

The chain couples TRBV9 to TRBJ1-4; 10 bases match TRBD1. Germline loops: CDR1 SGDLS, CDR2 YYNGEE. J was trimmed by 3 bases and V by 3 bases; bases with no gene match: 17. The CDR3 totals 20 residues. CDR3 nucleotide sequence: TGTGCCAGCAGCGCCGGTGGTCCCGGGACAGGGGTTTTTGCTAATGAAAAACTGTTTTTT. This encodes CASSAGGPGTGVFANEKLFF.

This clone was counted once. This chain joins TRBV27 and TRBJ1-1; D ambiguous. This CDR3 contains 16 residues. The V end was cut by 9 bases, the J end by 1 base, with 21 bases between. CDR1 MNHEY and CDR2 SMNVEV come from the germline V gene (reference sequence). The CDR3 DNA reads as TGTGCCAGTAGGCTAGGAGGGTCCAGAGCGAACACTGAAGCTTTCTTT. Amino acids: CASRLGGSRANTEAFF.

This clone is a singleton in its sample. This chain uses TRBV12-3 or TRBV12-4 with TRBJ2-1, with 9 bases that match TRBD1. The V segment lost 5 bases and the J segment 10 bases; nucleotides outside the gene matches: 6. The CDR3 totals 13 residues. CDR3: CASSRDRVGEQFF. DNA of the CDR3: TGTGCCAGCAGTCGGGACAGGGTAGGCGAGCAGTTCTTC.

The chain carries TRBV5-1 and TRBJ1-2, with 7 bases lining up with TRBD1. V shed 0 bases, J shed 2 bases, and the junction held 4 bases outside the gene matches. This CDR3 has 15 residues. Looked up from germline, CDR1 is SGHRS and CDR2 is YFSETQ. The CDR3 nucleotides read TGCGCCAGCAGCTTGGCGCCCAGGGGGAACTATGGCTACACCTTC. Protein sequence: CASSLAPRGNYGYTF. Using reference TRBV5-1 and TRBJ1-2 for the parts outside the CDR3, the full variable domain is KAGVTQTPRYLIKTRGQQVTLSCSPISGHRSVSWYQQTPGQGLQFLFEYFSETQRNKGNFPGRFSGRQFSNSRSEMNVSTLELGDSALYLCASSLAPRGNYGYTFGSGTRLTVV.

This rearrangement joins TRBV19 to TRBJ1-2, with unresolved D. The germline CDR1 and CDR2 sequences are LNHDA and SQIVND (reference sequence). CDR3 length equals 14 residues. Trimming pared 3 bases from V and 12 bases from J, leaving 20 bases between. CDR3 sequence (DNA): TGTGCCAGTAGTATTATATTAGGTCTGGATTTAGACACCTTC. This gives the protein CASSIILGLDLDTF.

This chain connects TRBV2 to TRBJ1-1; 7 nucleotides match TRBD1. J was trimmed by 0 bases and V by 7 bases; bases with no gene match: 8. CDR1 SNHLY and CDR2 FYNNEI come from the germline V gene. The CDR3 runs 15 residues. The CDR3 nucleotides read TGTGCCAGCACCAGTACCGGGACAGTGAACACTGAAGCTTTCTTT. This translates into CASTSTGTVNTEAFF.